This section outlines one T cell receptor (beta chain) sequence together with its context. Its antigen is as yet unknown. TCRdb redid the calling of the 5' RACE reads with MiXCR, one entry per CDR3 protein. The sample holds under 250,000 distinct CDR3 sequences, about 13% seen once. The record originates from a study of identical twins. General study points: Zero-insertion analyses might be partly confounded by invariant T cells like MAIT and iNKT.

The germline V and J ends were trimmed by 2 bases and 3 bases, with 5 bases remaining between them. Germline CDR1 reads MNHEY; CDR2 reads SVGAGI. This CDR3 comprises 14 residues. In addition, the sample was reused for a study of yellow fever vaccine responses in identical twins. That source reports: Reportedly, twins' vaccine T cell responses looked partly convergent and partly personalized.

Sequencing used memory (CD45RO+) T cells sorted from blood. The V call is TRBV6-5, the J call TRBJ2-6; D call uncertain. The source of this sequence is a woman aged 18-30 years in good health. The CDR3 here is CASSYVIGANVLTF. CDR3 sequence (DNA): TGTGCCAGCAGTTACGTGATTGGGGCCAACGTCCTGACTTTC.